This T cell receptor (beta chain) originates from a study of cytomegalovirus exposure and HLA in healthy donors. Whole-study findings and limits: Prediction of most subjects' HLA-A and HLA-B alleles by TCR beta sequences was reportedly accurate. V- and J-gene trimming in TCR beta was tied to a missense DCLRE1C variant by an analysis performed later. Reports described diagnosis of cytomegalovirus status by the classifier as highly specific and sensitive.

The CDR3 runs to 16 residues. V lost 3 bases and J lost 1; bases outside the gene matches: 8. Germline CDR1 and CDR2: MDHEN and SYDVKM. A remark on this clone: The antigen remains unidentified.

The PCR had 60 Vbeta and 13 Jbeta primers. Using immunoSEQ multiplex PCR, the repertoire was profiled, and TCRdb retains in-frame clones only, with some absent. The sample shows some 150,000 clones, more than 60% of them seen only once. This sequence joins TRBV28 and TRBJ1-1; 7 bases fit TRBD1. This sequence originates from a woman aged 35 to 49 in good health and CMV-seronegative. Material for sequencing was PBMCs. DNA of the CDR3: TGTGCCAGCAGTTTGAGAGGGGGCGGTGAGAACACTGAAGCTTTCTTT. Protein sequence: CASSLRGGGENTEAFF.